This T cell receptor beta chain stems from a study of blood T cell repertoires in COVID-19 (dated by TCRdb to 2018 to 2021). About the study as a whole: Collaborator samples came from the United States, Italy and Spain and covered acute and convalescent phases of COVID-19. The material from the prospective study consisted of cDNA or gDNA derived from T cells, B-cell-depleted T cells, or PBMCs. Deeply sampled blood TCRbeta repertoires from subjects exposed to, actively infected with, or recovered from COVID-19 were included in the dataset. The repertoires were made available in a free public database intended to serve as a resource for research on the immune response to SARS-CoV-2. Samples were obtained from the ongoing ImmuneRACE study (first 160 participants) and from some 1,300 subjects provided by 6 global collaborators. A de-identified subject ID, COVID-19 status, age in years and sex were almost always included in the sample metadata. HLA class I and class II types, where available, came from metadata supplied by the sample provider rather than from assay-based typing. Study-wide conclusions, independent of this receptor: The quantity of clinical and demographic metadata differed by source and by participant and was supplied without curation.

Concerning this clone itself: There is no known antigen for this receptor. No much larger clone is present one base from it, and per-base qualities are unavailable.

For this chain, trimming is 0 bases at the V end and 1 base at the J end, and the number of junction bases without a gene match is 2. From cysteine to phenylalanine, the CDR3 is 16 amino acids long. The only DNA kept is the CDR3, 48 bases in frame from the first base. The germline V gene sets CDR1 to SGHRS and CDR2 to YFSETQ. Enrolling through a virtual design, the prospective study's participants ranged in age from about 18 to 89 years and lived across about two dozen United States geographic areas. In the prospective study, cohorts were assigned on the basis of participant-reported clinical history obtained from a screening survey and a study questionnaire. Exposed participants had been in contact, within 2 weeks of entering the study, with a person who had a PCR-confirmed or clinician-diagnosed case of COVID-19. In the prospective study, mobile phlebotomists collected whole blood, serum and a nasopharyngeal or oropharyngeal swab from each participant. Prospective study participants could optionally give additional blood draws and questionnaires over an approximately 2-month period. Prospective study blood samples were shipped either frozen or at room temperature before DNA extraction.

TCRbeta CDR3 regions were amplified from genomic DNA using the immunoSEQ Assay, a bias-controlled multiplex PCR. The study's own analysis went as follows. The number of nucleated cells in each sample was estimated from the amplification of reference gene primers within the assay. To quantify the absolute abundance of each unique TCRbeta CDR3 rearrangement, sequence reads were collapsed and filtered. For each sample, productive Simpson clonality was calculated by taking the square root of Simpson's diversity index across productive rearrangements. TCRdb obtained this table from immuneACCESS and retained in-frame rearrangements with V and J assigned. These tables miss some clones; where compared with another copy, unresolved V genes account for less than half of the shortfall, and the remainder is unexplained. Clonal size and the V and J genes are those of that table, whereas D and trimming came from the DNA. The sample has approximately 250,000 clones on record, about 87% of them singletons. The top ten constitute 3.1% of the sample.

The chain couples TRBV5-1 to TRBJ2-3; 10 middle bases align to TRBD1. The material sequenced was PBMCs or T cells enriched from blood (not recorded which). This clonotype was obtained from a woman between 40 and 55 years old who had been exposed to COVID-19. The sequence in DNA is TGCGCCAGCAGCTTGGCCGGGACAGGGGGCACAGATACGCAGTATTTT. Translated, it gives CASSLAGTGGTDTQYF.